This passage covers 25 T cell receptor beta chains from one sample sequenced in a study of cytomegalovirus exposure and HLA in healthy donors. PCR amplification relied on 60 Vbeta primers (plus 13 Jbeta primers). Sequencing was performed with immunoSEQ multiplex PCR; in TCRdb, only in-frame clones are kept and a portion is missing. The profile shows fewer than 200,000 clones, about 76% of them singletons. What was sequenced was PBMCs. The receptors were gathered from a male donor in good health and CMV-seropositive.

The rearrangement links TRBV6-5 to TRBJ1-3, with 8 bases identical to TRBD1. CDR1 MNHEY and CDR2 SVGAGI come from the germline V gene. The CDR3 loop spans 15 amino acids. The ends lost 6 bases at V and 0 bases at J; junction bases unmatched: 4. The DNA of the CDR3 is TGTGCCAGCAGGGGGGACAGGAGCTCTGGAAACACCATATATTTT. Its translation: CASRGDRSSGNTIYF.

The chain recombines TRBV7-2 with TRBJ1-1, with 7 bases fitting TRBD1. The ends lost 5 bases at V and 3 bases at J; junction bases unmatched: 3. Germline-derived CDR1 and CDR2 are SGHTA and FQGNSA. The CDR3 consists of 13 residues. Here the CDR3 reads CASSQGQYTEAFF. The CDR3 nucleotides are TGTGCCAGCAGCCAGGGACAGTACACTGAAGCTTTCTTT.

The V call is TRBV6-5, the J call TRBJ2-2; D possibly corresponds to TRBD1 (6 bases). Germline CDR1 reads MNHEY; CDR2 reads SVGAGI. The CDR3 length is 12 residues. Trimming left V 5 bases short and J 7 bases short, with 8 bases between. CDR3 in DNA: TGTGCCAGCAGTAGGGGGTACGGGGAGCTGTTTTTT. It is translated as CASSRGYGELFF.

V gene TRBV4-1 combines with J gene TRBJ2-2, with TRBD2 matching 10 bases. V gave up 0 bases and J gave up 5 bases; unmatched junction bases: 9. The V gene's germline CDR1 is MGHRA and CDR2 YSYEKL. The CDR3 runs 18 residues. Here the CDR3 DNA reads TGCGCCAGCAGCCAAGATGCCCTAGCGGGGGCTGGAACCGGGGAGCTGTTTTTT. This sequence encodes CASSQDALAGAGTGELFF.

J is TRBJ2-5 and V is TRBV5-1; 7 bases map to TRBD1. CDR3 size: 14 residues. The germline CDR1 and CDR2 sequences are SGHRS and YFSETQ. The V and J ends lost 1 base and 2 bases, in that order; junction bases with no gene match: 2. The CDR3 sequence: CASSLMGQQETQYF. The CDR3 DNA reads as TGCGCCAGCAGCTTGATGGGACAGCAAGAGACCCAGTACTTC.

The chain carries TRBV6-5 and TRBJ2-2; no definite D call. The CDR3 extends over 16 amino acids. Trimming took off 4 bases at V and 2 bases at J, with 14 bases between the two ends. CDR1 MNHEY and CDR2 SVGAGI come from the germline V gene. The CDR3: CASSSLAGTNTGELFF. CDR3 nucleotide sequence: TGTGCCAGCAGTTCGTTGGCAGGCACTAACACCGGGGAGCTGTTTTTT.

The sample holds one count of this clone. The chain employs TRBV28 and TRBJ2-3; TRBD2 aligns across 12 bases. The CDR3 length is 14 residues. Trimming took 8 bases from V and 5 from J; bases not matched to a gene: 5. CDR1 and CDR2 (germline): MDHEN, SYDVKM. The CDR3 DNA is TGTGCCAGCCGGACTAGCGGGGAGGAAGATACGCAGTATTTT. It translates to CASRTSGEEDTQYF.

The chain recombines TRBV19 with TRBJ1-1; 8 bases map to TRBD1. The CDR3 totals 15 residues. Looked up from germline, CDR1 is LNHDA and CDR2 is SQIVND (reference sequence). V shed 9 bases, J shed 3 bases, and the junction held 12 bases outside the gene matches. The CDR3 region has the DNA TGTGCCAGCCGCTCGTTCGGACAGGGCCACACTGAAGCTTTCTTT. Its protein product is CASRSFGQGHTEAFF.

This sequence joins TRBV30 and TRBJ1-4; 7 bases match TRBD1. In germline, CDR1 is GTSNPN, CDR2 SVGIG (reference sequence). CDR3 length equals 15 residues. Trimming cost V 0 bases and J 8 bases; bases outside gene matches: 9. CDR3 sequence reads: CAWSVRAGGSEKLFF. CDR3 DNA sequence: TGTGCCTGGAGTGTACGGGCAGGGGGTTCGGAAAAACTGTTTTTT.

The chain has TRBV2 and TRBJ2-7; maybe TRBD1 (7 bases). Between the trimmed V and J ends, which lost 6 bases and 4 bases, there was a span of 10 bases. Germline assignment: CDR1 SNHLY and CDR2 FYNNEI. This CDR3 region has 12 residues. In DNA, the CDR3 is TGTGCCAGCAGGGAGGGGGCATACGAGCAGTACTTC. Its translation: CASREGAYEQYF.

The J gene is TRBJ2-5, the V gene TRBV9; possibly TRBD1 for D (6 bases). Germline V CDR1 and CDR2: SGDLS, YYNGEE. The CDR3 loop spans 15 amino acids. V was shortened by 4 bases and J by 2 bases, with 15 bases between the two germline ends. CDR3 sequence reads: CASSIGGGTQETQYF. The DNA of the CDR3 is TGTGCCAGCAGCATAGGGGGTGGGACACAAGAGACCCAGTACTTC. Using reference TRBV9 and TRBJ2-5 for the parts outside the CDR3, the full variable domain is DSGVTQTPKHLITATGQRVTLRCSPRSGDLSVYWYQQSLDQGLQFLIQYYNGEERAKGNILERFSAQQFPDLHSELNLSSLELGDSALYFCASSIGGGTQETQYFGPGTRLLVL.

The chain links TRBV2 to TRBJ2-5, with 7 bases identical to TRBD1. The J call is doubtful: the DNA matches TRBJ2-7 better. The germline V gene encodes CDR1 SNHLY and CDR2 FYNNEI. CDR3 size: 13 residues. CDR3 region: CASLQGSPYEQYF. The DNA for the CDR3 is TGTGCCAGCCTACAGGGGTCTCCCTACGAGCAGTACTTC.

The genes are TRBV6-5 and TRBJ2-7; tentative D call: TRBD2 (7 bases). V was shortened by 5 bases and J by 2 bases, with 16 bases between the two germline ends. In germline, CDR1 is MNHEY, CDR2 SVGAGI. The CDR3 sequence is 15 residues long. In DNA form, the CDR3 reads TGTGCCAGCAGTACGACGGGGGGCCTCACCTACGAGCAGTACTTC. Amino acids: CASSTTGGLTYEQYF.

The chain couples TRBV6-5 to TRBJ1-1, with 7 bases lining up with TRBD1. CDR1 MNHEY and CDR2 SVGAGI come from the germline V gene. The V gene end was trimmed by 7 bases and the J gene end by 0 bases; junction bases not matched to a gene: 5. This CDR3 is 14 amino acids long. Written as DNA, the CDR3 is TGTGCCAGCACCGGGACAGCCTTGAACACTGAAGCTTTCTTT. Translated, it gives CASTGTALNTEAFF.

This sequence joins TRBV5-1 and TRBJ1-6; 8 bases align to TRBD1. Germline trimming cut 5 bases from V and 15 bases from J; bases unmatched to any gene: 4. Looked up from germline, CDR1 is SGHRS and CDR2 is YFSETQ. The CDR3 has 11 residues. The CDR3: CASSLDRDLHF. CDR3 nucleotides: TGCGCCAGCAGTCTGGACAGGGACCTCCACTTT.

The CDR3 here is CASSLNPLGGAEAFF. CDR3 bases: TGTGCCAGCAGCTTAAACCCTCTTGGGGGCGCTGAAGCTTTCTTT. V is TRBV7-9 and J is TRBJ1-1, with D possibly TRBD1 on 6 matching bases. Germline V gives CDR1 SEHNR, CDR2 FQNEAQ (reference sequence). V was shortened by 2 bases and J by 6 bases, with 16 bases between the two germline ends. This CDR3 has 15 amino acids.

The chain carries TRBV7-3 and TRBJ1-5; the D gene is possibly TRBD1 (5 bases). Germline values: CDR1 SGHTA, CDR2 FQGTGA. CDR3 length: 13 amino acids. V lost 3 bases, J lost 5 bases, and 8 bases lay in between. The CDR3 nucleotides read TGTGCCAGCAGCTTGCGGGGCGATCAGCCCCAGCATTTT. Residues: CASSLRGDQPQHF.

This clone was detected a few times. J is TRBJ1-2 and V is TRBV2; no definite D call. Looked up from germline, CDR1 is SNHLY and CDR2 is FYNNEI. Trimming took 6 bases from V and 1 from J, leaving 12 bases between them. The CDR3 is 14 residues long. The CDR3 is CASRQSPLNYGYTF. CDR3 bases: TGTGCCAGCAGACAATCTCCTCTTAACTATGGCTACACCTTC.

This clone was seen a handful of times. This chain's CDR3 is CASSTGGPDTQYF. CDR3 sequence (DNA): TGTGCCAGCAGTACGGGGGGGCCAGATACGCAGTATTTT. V usage is TRBV6-5 and J usage is TRBJ2-3, with 8 bases that match TRBD2. This CDR3 spans 13 amino acids. Germline lookup yields CDR1 MNHEY and CDR2 SVGAGI. Trimming cost V 5 bases and J 4 bases; bases outside gene matches: 2.

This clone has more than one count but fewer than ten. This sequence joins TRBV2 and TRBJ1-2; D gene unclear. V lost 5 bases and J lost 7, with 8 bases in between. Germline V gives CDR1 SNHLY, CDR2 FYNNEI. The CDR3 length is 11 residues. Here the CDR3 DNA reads TGTGCCAGCAGTACCGGGTTTGGCTACACCTTC. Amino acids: CASSTGFGYTF.

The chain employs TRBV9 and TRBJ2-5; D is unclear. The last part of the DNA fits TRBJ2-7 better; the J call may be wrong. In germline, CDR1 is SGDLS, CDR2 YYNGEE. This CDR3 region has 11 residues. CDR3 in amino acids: CASSSHYEQYF. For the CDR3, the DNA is TGTGCCAGCAGCTCTCACTACGAGCAGTACTTC.

The CDR3 sequence is CASSQDLGQTQETQYF. The DNA of the CDR3 is TGTGCCAGCAGCCAAGATTTGGGACAAACCCAAGAGACCCAGTACTTC. The gene calls are TRBV14 and TRBJ2-5, with a weak D call TRBD1 (6 bases). This CDR3 comprises 16 residues. Trimming removed 0 bases from V and 1 base from J, with 12 bases in between. Germline CDR1 and CDR2: SGHDN and FVKESK.

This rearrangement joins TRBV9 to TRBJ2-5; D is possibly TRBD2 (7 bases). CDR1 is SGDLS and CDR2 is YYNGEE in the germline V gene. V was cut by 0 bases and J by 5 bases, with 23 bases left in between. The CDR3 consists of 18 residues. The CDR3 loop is CASSVGDIGDMRGETQYF. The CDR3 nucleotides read TGTGCCAGCAGCGTAGGGGACATAGGGGATATGCGGGGGGAGACCCAGTACTTC.

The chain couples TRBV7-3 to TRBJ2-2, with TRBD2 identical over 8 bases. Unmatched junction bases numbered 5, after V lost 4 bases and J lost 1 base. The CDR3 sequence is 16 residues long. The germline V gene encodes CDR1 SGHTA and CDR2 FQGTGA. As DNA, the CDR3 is TGTGCCAGCAGCTGGGCGGGGGGCCGGAACACCGGGGAGCTGTTTTTT. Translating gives CASSWAGGRNTGELFF.

CDR3 nucleotides: TGTGCCAGCAGTCAATACTCGGGACTAGCGGGGGGGCCCGCCGGGGAGCTGTTTTTT. This translates into CASSQYSGLAGGPAGELFF. The rearrangement joins TRBV27 to TRBJ2-2, with 16 bases matching TRBD2. Germline V CDR1 and CDR2: MNHEY, SMNVEV (reference sequence). CDR3 length: 19 amino acids. The J segment lost 6 bases and the V segment lost 5 bases, leaving 12 bases of the junction unmatched.